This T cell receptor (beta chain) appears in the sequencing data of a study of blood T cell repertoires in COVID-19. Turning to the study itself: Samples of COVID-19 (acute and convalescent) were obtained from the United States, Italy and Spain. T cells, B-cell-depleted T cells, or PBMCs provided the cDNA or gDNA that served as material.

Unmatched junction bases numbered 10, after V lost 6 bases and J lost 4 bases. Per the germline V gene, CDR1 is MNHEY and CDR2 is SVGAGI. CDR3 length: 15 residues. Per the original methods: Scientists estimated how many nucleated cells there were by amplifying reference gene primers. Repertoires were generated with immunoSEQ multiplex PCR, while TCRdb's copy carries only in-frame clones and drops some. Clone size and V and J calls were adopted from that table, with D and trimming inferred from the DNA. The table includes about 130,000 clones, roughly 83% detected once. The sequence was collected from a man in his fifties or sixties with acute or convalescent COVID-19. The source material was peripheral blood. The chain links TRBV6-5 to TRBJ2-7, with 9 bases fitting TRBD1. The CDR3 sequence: CASRAPRDRAYEQYF. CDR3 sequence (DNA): TGTGCCAGCAGAGCCCCGAGGGACAGGGCATACGAGCAGTACTTC.